Presented here are 31 T cell receptor beta chains from one specimen sequenced in a study of T cell responses to AZD1222 COVID-19 vaccine. Sequencing was performed with immunoSEQ multiplex PCR; in TCRdb, only in-frame clones are kept and a portion is missing. The sample holds more than 150,000 clones, around 93% seen once. The sample was peripheral blood, taken on day 0 of AZD1222 vaccination. These receptors came from an adult in good health.

The V gene is TRBV7-3, the J gene TRBJ1-1; 9 positions match TRBD1. J lost 8 bases, V lost 4 bases, and 8 bases had no gene match. CDR1 is SGHTA and CDR2 is FQGTGA in the germline V gene. CDR3 length equals 14 residues. The CDR3 coding sequence is TGTGCCAGCAGCTCTACCGGGACAGGGTCAGAAGCTTTCTTT. Encoded protein: CASSSTGTGSEAFF.

The rearrangement uses TRBV5-1 and TRBJ2-1; 10 bases are a match to TRBD2. The CDR3 has 13 residues. The germline CDR1 and CDR2 sequences are SGHRS and YFSETQ. With V trimmed by 4 bases and J by 7 bases, 2 bases remained unmatched. CDR3 region: CASSQGLANEQFF. The CDR3, as DNA: TGCGCCAGCAGCCAGGGACTAGCGAATGAGCAGTTCTTC.

The chain uses TRBV19 and TRBJ2-7; no clear D. V lost 7 bases, J lost 3 bases, and 13 bases lay in between. The CDR3 extends over 13 amino acids. Germline V gene lookup returns CDR1 LNHDA and CDR2 SQIVND (reference sequence). The CDR3 loop reads CASIPPSFYEQYF. The DNA for the CDR3 is TGTGCCAGTATCCCCCCGTCTTTCTACGAGCAGTACTTC.

V gene TRBV7-8 combines with J gene TRBJ1-2, with 7 bases matching TRBD1. V trimming: 5 bases; J trimming: 11 bases; junction bases outside the gene matches: 8. The CDR3 has 12 residues. Germline V CDR1 and CDR2: SGHVS, FQNEAQ. This CDR3 reads CASSPGDSLYTF. The DNA of the CDR3 is TGTGCCAGCAGCCCAGGGGACAGCCTATACACCTTC.

The chain uses TRBV2 and TRBJ1-2; D is unresolved. From germline, CDR1 is SNHLY and CDR2 FYNNEI. The CDR3 is made up of 14 amino acids. Trimming pared 3 bases from V and 5 bases from J, leaving 13 bases between. The CDR3, as DNA: TGTGCCAGCAGTGATAGGCAGCTTCTTTATGGCTACACCTTC. This sequence encodes CASSDRQLLYGYTF.

The V and J genes are TRBV28 and TRBJ1-6; D not resolved. The CDR3 has 13 amino acids. Trimming took 7 bases from V and 10 from J, leaving 14 bases between them. The germline CDR1 and CDR2 sequences are MDHEN and SYDVKM. Here the CDR3 DNA reads TGTGCCAGCACCCTTCTTTTTGGCTCACCCCTCCACTTT. Its protein is CASTLLFGSPLHF.

The chain combines TRBV6-1 with TRBJ2-3; 8 positions match TRBD1. After removal of 5 bases from V and 4 bases from J, the junction contained 8 bases not matched to a gene. This CDR3 spans 15 amino acids. Germline V gene lookup returns CDR1 MNHNS and CDR2 SASEGT. CDR3 amino acids: CASSSRTGWADTQYF. CDR3 nucleotides: TGTGCCAGCAGTTCTCGGACAGGGTGGGCAGATACGCAGTATTTT.

This clone was seen a single time. The rearrangement links TRBV30 to TRBJ1-6; the D is unclear. Germline loops: CDR1 GTSNPN, CDR2 SVGIG (reference sequence). This CDR3 is built from 17 residues. V lost 4 bases, J lost 0 bases, and 16 bases lay in between. The CDR3 nucleotides read TGTGCCTGGAAATCCGGGCAGTCGAGCTCCTATAATTCACCCCTCCACTTT. Translating gives CAWKSGQSSSYNSPLHF.

The chain couples TRBV7-9 to TRBJ1-4, with D hard to call. The CDR3 sequence is 15 residues long. The V end lost 5 bases, the J end lost 6 bases, and 16 bases lay between the germline ends. The germline gives CDR1 SEHNR, CDR2 FQNEAQ (reference sequence). Written as DNA, the CDR3 is TGTGCCAGCAGCCTCACGTCCTCAGGACATGAAAAACTGTTTTTT. Its translation is CASSLTSSGHEKLFF.

V usage is TRBV27 and J usage is TRBJ2-7; D not resolved. CDR1 and CDR2 from the germline V gene are MNHEY and SMNVEV (reference sequence). The CDR3 has 11 amino acids. Trimming removed 5 bases at V and 0 bases at J, with 2 bases between. CDR3: CASSLSYEQYF. The CDR3 bases are TGTGCCAGCAGTCTCTCCTACGAGCAGTACTTC.

The V call is TRBV2, the J call TRBJ1-6, with no clear D. Per the germline V gene, CDR1 is SNHLY and CDR2 is FYNNEI. V was trimmed by 8 bases and J by 8 bases, leaving 13 bases between them. The CDR3 length is 13 residues. This CDR3 is CASAPGSDSPLHF. For the CDR3, the DNA is TGTGCCAGCGCCCCGGGGTCCGATTCACCCCTCCACTTT. The whole variable domain, filled in from reference TRBV2 and TRBJ1-6, reads EPEVTQTPSHQVTQMGQEVILRCVPISNHLYFYWYRQILGQKVEFLVSFYNNEISEKSEIFDDQFSVERPDGSNFTLKIRSTKLEDSAMYFCASAPGSDSPLHFGNGTRLTVT.

This rearrangement joins TRBV24-1 to TRBJ2-3; tentatively, D is TRBD1 (6 bases). The CDR3 totals 14 residues. Germline V gene sequence: CDR1 KGHDR, CDR2 SFDVKD. V was clipped by 4 bases and J by 5 bases, with 12 bases between them. The chain's CDR3 is CATSDPDSRDTQYF. In nucleotides, the CDR3 is TGTGCCACCAGTGACCCGGACAGTAGAGATACGCAGTATTTT.

This chain connects TRBV6-5 to TRBJ2-7; no clear D. Germline values: CDR1 MNHEY, CDR2 SVGAGI. The length of the CDR3 is 14 residues. V dropped 6 bases and J dropped 4 bases, with 16 bases sitting between them. In nucleotides, the CDR3 is TGTGCCAGCAGCCGGACGGATGTTGGGTACGAGCAGTACTTC. Its protein product is CASSRTDVGYEQYF.

The rearrangement links TRBV15 to TRBJ2-4; 7 bases are shared with TRBD1. Germline V CDR1 and CDR2: LNHNV, YYDKDF (reference sequence). CDR3 length equals 15 residues. The junction had 6 bases not matched to a gene; V was cut back by 1 base and J by 6 bases. The CDR3 DNA sequence: TGTGCCACCAGCAGAGCCCTACAGGGGACAAACATTCAGTACTTC. Translated: CATSRALQGTNIQYF.

The chain has TRBV28 and TRBJ1-2; the match to TRBD1 covers 7 bases. The V segment lost 10 bases and the J segment 7 bases; nucleotides outside the gene matches: 9. CDR1 is MDHEN and CDR2 is SYDVKM in the germline V gene. The CDR3 has 12 residues. The CDR3 region has the DNA TGTGCCACTACAACAGGGGTGCGTGGCTACACCTTC. Encoded protein: CATTTGVRGYTF.

This chain uses TRBV3-1 (or the pseudogene TRBV3-2) with TRBJ1-4; D gene unclear. The V end was cut by 3 bases, the J end by 2 bases, with 13 bases between. The length of the CDR3 is 16 residues. Germline CDR1 is LGHDT and CDR2 is YNNKEL (reference sequence). CDR3 nucleotide sequence: TGTGCCAGCAGCCAGCTCTACTGGACGACTAATGAAAAACTGTTTTTT. It encodes CASSQLYWTTNEKLFF.

The chain carries TRBV6-5 and TRBJ1-5; D gene unclear. V lost 4 bases and J lost 5, with 12 bases in between. Per the germline V gene, CDR1 is MNHEY and CDR2 is SVGAGI. The CDR3 length is 14 residues. This CDR3 reads CASSSRGVYQPQHF. Here the CDR3 DNA reads TGTGCCAGCAGTTCACGAGGAGTCTATCAGCCCCAGCATTTT.

The V gene is TRBV4-2, the J gene TRBJ2-7; 9 bases are shared with TRBD1. The V gene's germline CDR1 is LGHNA and CDR2 YNFKEQ. The CDR3 loop spans 15 amino acids. The J segment lost 2 bases and the V segment lost 0 bases, leaving 2 bases of the junction unmatched. The CDR3 spells CASSQEDRGTYEQYF. DNA of the CDR3: TGTGCCAGCAGCCAAGAGGACAGGGGCACCTACGAGCAGTACTTC.

The J gene is TRBJ2-3, the V gene TRBV7-9; D remains ambiguous. The V end lost 1 base, the J end lost 7 bases, and 6 bases lay between the germline ends. CDR1 is SEHNR, CDR2 FQNEAQ, per germline (reference sequence). CDR3 length: 12 residues. CDR3 DNA sequence: TGTGCCAGCAGCTTAGTATTTAATACGCAGTATTTT. It encodes CASSLVFNTQYF.

DNA of the CDR3: TGTGCCAGCAGTTTATCGCCCCAGACGTCGGGAGATGCAGATACGCAGTATTTT. Its protein product is CASSLSPQTSGDADTQYF. This chain connects TRBV28 to TRBJ2-3, with D maybe TRBD2 (6 bases). Germline V CDR1 and CDR2: MDHEN, SYDVKM. The CDR3 consists of 18 residues. V was cut by 1 base and J by 4 bases, with 21 bases left in between.

This chain links TRBV7-9 with TRBJ2-3, with TRBD2 identical over 9 bases. V lost 8 bases and J lost 15; bases outside the gene matches: 15. Germline assignment: CDR1 SEHNR and CDR2 FQNEAQ (reference sequence). The CDR3 is 13 residues long. The DNA for the CDR3 is TGTGCCAGCCGGCCAGGTGTTGCGGGAGGGAAATATTTT. Amino acid sequence: CASRPGVAGGKYF.

The chain has TRBV27 and TRBJ1-2, with 7 bases matching TRBD1. Germline V lookup: CDR1 MNHEY, CDR2 SMNVEV (reference sequence). The CDR3 is 13 residues long. V lost 2 bases and J lost 8; bases outside the gene matches: 5. CDR3 nucleotide sequence: TGTGCCAGCAGTTTAGACAGGGTTAACGGCTACACCTTC. It translates to CASSLDRVNGYTF.

This clone was counted only a few times. The genes are TRBV5-4 and TRBJ2-7; D may be TRBD1 (6 bases). CDR3 length: 14 amino acids. Germline values: CDR1 SGHNT, CDR2 YYREEE (reference sequence). V lost 3 bases and J lost 5, with 15 bases in between. CDR3: CASSWTVGFDEQYF. The CDR3 bases are TGTGCCAGCAGCTGGACAGTCGGGTTCGACGAGCAGTACTTC.

The chain employs TRBV7-9 and TRBJ2-2; TRBD1 might be the D (6 bases). CDR1 is SEHNR and CDR2 is FQNEAQ in the germline V gene (reference sequence). The CDR3 length is 16 residues. V was pared by 7 bases and J by 4 bases, with 19 bases between. The CDR3 DNA reads TGTGCCAGCAACGGTAACAGGGCCCTTGGCACCGGGGAGCTGTTTTTT. Its translation is CASNGNRALGTGELFF.

The V gene is TRBV30, the J gene TRBJ2-1; 13 bases align to TRBD2. This CDR3 is 14 amino acids long. Germline CDR1 is GTSNPN and CDR2 is SVGIG (reference sequence). V lost 4 bases, J lost 10 bases, and 7 bases stayed unmatched. This chain's CDR3 is CAWTGLAGEGEQFF. The CDR3 DNA reads TGTGCCTGGACCGGACTAGCGGGAGAAGGGGAGCAGTTCTTC.

This clone was observed once. The genes are TRBV19 and TRBJ2-7; 12 bases are a match to TRBD2. Germline loops: CDR1 LNHDA, CDR2 SQIVND (reference sequence). The ends lost 0 bases at V and 4 bases at J; junction bases unmatched: 4. CDR3 length equals 16 residues. The CDR3: CASSIDEGLAGYEQYF. CDR3 sequence (DNA): TGTGCCAGTAGTATAGATGAAGGACTAGCGGGATACGAGCAGTACTTC.

The V gene is TRBV28, the J gene TRBJ1-1; D call uncertain. The V end was cut by 5 bases, the J end by 5 bases, with 12 bases between. This CDR3 is 13 amino acids long. In germline, CDR1 is MDHEN, CDR2 SYDVKM. The CDR3 DNA is TGTGCCAGCAGTCGACCCCGTGGGACTGAAGCTTTCTTT. As protein: CASSRPRGTEAFF. The variable domain in full, completed from reference TRBV28 and TRBJ1-1, reads DVKVTQSSRYLVKRTGEKVFLECVQDMDHENMFWYRQDPGLGLRLIYFSYDVKMKEKGDIPEGYSVSREKKERFSLILESASTNQTSMYLCASSRPRGTEAFFGQGTRLTVV.

The chain carries TRBV28 and TRBJ2-3, with 7 bases matching TRBD2. Germline CDR1 is MDHEN and CDR2 is SYDVKM. J was trimmed by 4 bases and V by 5 bases; bases with no gene match: 9. This CDR3 is built from 15 residues. CDR3 sequence reads: CASSPDSGIPDTQYF. The DNA of the CDR3 is TGTGCCAGCAGTCCCGACAGCGGGATCCCAGATACGCAGTATTTT. The entire variable domain, with the rest obtained from reference TRBV28 and TRBJ2-3, is as follows: DVKVTQSSRYLVKRTGEKVFLECVQDMDHENMFWYRQDPGLGLRLIYFSYDVKMKEKGDIPEGYSVSREKKERFSLILESASTNQTSMYLCASSPDSGIPDTQYFGPGTRLTVL.

The CDR3 loop reads CSVDSGSGSYEQYF. CDR3 coding DNA: TGCAGCGTCGATAGCGGGAGTGGGTCCTACGAGCAGTACTTC. This sequence joins TRBV29-1 and TRBJ2-7, with 9 bases fitting TRBD2. Germline V gene lookup returns CDR1 SQVTM and CDR2 ANQGSEA. The CDR3 covers 14 residues. The V gene end was trimmed by 6 bases and the J gene end by 1 base; junction bases not matched to a gene: 7.

The chain uses TRBV28 and TRBJ2-7, with D perhaps TRBD1 or TRBD2 (5 bases each). The CDR3 spans 15 residues. V was pared by 6 bases and J by 0 bases, with 15 bases between. Germline CDR1 is MDHEN and CDR2 is SYDVKM. Here the CDR3 reads CASRPGTDFSYEQYF. DNA for the CDR3: TGTGCCAGCAGACCCGGGACGGATTTCTCCTACGAGCAGTACTTC.

The chain links TRBV5-5 to TRBJ2-1; D is possibly TRBD1 (7 bases). CDR1 SGHKS and CDR2 YYEKEE come from the germline V gene (reference sequence). Trimming took off 0 bases at V and 4 bases at J, with 20 bases between the two ends. This CDR3 is built from 18 residues. CDR3 residues: CASSLVGGTAREYNEQFF. Here the CDR3 DNA reads TGTGCCAGCAGCTTGGTAGGGGGGACAGCCCGGGAGTACAATGAGCAGTTCTTC.